These T cell receptor beta chains were read from a single sample in a study of CD8+ T cells in alopecia areata. Repertoires were generated with immunoSEQ multiplex PCR, while TCRdb's copy carries only in-frame clones and drops some. Among about 140,000 clones, more than 85% were seen once, and the ten largest hold about 12%. The material sequenced was CD8+ T cells sorted from blood, taken at week 4, from a patient treated with tofacitinib. The source is a human donor with alopecia areata. Each CDR3 is given with its conserved first and last residue. A D gene is named only where the DNA matches it firmly. Clone size, where shown, is once, few, many, or a class for clones that have expanded.

TGTGCCAGCAGCTTAGGCTCCGACAGGTCGAGCTCCTACAATGAGCAGTTCTTC | CASSLGSDRSSSYNEQFF | TRBJ2-1 | - | - | TRBV7-9
TGTGCCAGCAGTTTAGTCGGGGTCATGGGGGAGCAGTACTTC | CASSLVGVMGEQYF | TRBJ2-7 | - | - | TRBV27
TGTGCCAGCAGTGAAGCGCCGGGTTACGTGGAGACCCAGTACTTC | CASSEAPGYVETQYF | TRBJ2-5 | - | - | TRBV6-1
TGTGCCGGCAGTTACTCGTGGAAAGAGACCCAGTACTTC | CAGSYSWKETQYF | TRBJ2-5 | - | - | TRBV6-5
TGTGCCTGGAGTCGAGGGGCGCAGTTCTTC | CAWSRGAQFF | TRBJ2-1 | - | - | TRBV30
TGTGCCAGCTCACCAGGGGGGAACAATGAGCAGTTCTTC | CASSPGGNNEQFF | TRBJ2-1 | - | - | TRBV18
TGTGCCAGCAGCTTAGCCGCGGGAGCGCGAGAGACCCAGTACTTC | CASSLAAGARETQYF | TRBJ2-5 | - | TRBD2 | TRBV7-9
TGTGCCAGCAGCTTAGATGCTAGTCAGCCCTCCTACAATGAGCAGTTCTTC | CASSLDASQPSYNEQFF | TRBJ2-1 | - | - | TRBV11-2
TGTGCTAGTGCCCGAACAGCAAATCAAGAGACCCAGTACTTC | CASARTANQETQYF | TRBJ2-5 | few | - | TRBV12-5
TGTGCCAGCAGTTTAAGACTGGGCAACACTGAAGCTTTCTTT | CASSLRLGNTEAFF | TRBJ1-1 | - | - | TRBV27
TGTGCCAGCAGTTTAACCCCATACAATGAGCAGTTCTTC | CASSLTPYNEQFF | TRBJ2-1 | - | - | TRBV27
TGTGCCTGGGTGGGCCCCCTAGTCGATGAGCAGTTCTTC | CAWVGPLVDEQFF | TRBJ2-1 | - | - | TRBV30
TGTGCAAGTCGCAGCACAGATACGCAGTATTTT | CASRSTDTQYF | TRBJ2-3 | - | - | TRBV12-2
TGCGCCAGCAGCCAGAGGGGAGACAGTTTCTATGGCTACACCTTC | CASSQRGDSFYGYTF | TRBJ1-2 | - | - | TRBV4-1
TGCGCCAGCAGCCCCGACCCGTTTATCTTCTTT | CASSPDPFIFF | TRBJ1-1 | - | - | TRBV5-1
TGCGCCAGCAGCTTGGAGGGGAGCTCCTACAATGAGCAGTTCTTC | CASSLEGSSYNEQFF | TRBJ2-1 | - | - | TRBV5-1
TGTGCCAGCAGCCCCGCCGGTAGCGGGGGGGCAACAGATACGCAGTATTTT | CASSPAGSGGATDTQYF | TRBJ2-3 | - | TRBD2 | TRBV7-9
TGTGCCAGCAGTGATCCAGGACAGGGATCGCACGAGCAGTACTTC | CASSDPGQGSHEQYF | TRBJ2-7 | - | TRBD1 | TRBV2
TGTGCCAGCGGATGGGATCAGCCCCAGCATTTT | CASGWDQPQHF | TRBJ1-5 | - | - | TRBV19
TGCGCCAGCAGCCTCCGACTGGACCGTTCCTACGAGCAGTACTTC | CASSLRLDRSYEQYF | TRBJ2-7 | - | - | TRBV5-1
TGTGCCAGCAGCCAATACAACGAGCAGTTCTTC | CASSQYNEQFF | TRBJ2-1 | - | - | TRBV5-4
TGCAGCGTTGAATTGCCTAGTTCCTCCTACGAGCAGTACTTC | CSVELPSSSYEQYF | TRBJ2-7 | - | - | TRBV29-1
TGTGCCAGCAGCTTACCGGGGACCAATCAGCCCCAGCATTTT | CASSLPGTNQPQHF | TRBJ1-5 | - | - | TRBV7-9
TGTGCCAGCAGTGAAGCGACTGGCTACACCTTC | CASSEATGYTF | TRBJ1-2 | - | - | TRBV2